The following is a TCR beta chain sequence with its context. In its sample, this clonotype comes out as medium-sized (0.01 to 0.1%). The specificity of this receptor is unknown. Per-base qualities were not stored, and no clone one base away is much larger. V is cut by 5 bases and J by 5 bases, and the space between the germline ends is 13 bases. CDR1 is given as SGHTA and CDR2 as FQGNSA, both from the germline V gene. The cysteine opens and the phenylalanine closes a CDR3 of 14 amino acids. This entry keeps only the CDR3 DNA: 42 bases, framed from base 1. Sequencing took place on an Illumina HiSeq 1500. TCRdb handled the public reads itself, with Q25 trimming in fastp and clone calling in MiXCR, and kept productive beta chains. Rows are combined by CDR3 protein, so each entry shows the most common genes and DNA. Here the sample has 150,000 or so distinct CDR3 sequences; more than 25% occur a single time. The top ten clones comprise 52% of the sample.

This sample stems from a study of T cell repertoires in cytomegalovirus infection (dated 2019 in TCRdb). Study-level background: Recently identified HLA-C-restricted CMV epitopes, whose presentation resists viral immunomodulation, were targeted by peptide stimulations together with well-studied HLA-B-restricted epitopes. Donor HLA type was relevant to the analysis, as public TCR beta signatures indicated carriage of CMV infection together with the matching HLA type. General study outcomes and caveats: In both this cohort and an independent cohort of 350 to 400 donors, the cumulative frequency of public TCR beta family members distinguished carriers of CMV infection plus the relevant HLA type. The ex vivo response was dominated by HLA-C-restricted CMV-specific TCR beta clonotypes, which also provided the single most frequent clonotype in two of eight donors.

Taken with the paper, the label for treatment or condition translates to: in vitro stimulation with specific CMV peptide epitopes to enrich CMV-specific T cells. The specimen comprised CD8+ T cells from cultured PBMCs, sampled from culture after CMV antigen stimulation. This TCR came from a human donor in good health (CMV status not recorded). Some clones in this sample may be carry-over from other donors' samples. The sequence links TRBV7-2 to TRBJ2-1; perhaps TRBD1 is the D gene, with 6 bases matching. Read as DNA, the sequence is TGTGCCAGCAGCCGCTTCAGGGGTAACAATGAGCAGTTCTTC. Its translation reads: CASSRFRGNNEQFF. The CDR3, completed at both ends by the reference TRBV7-2 and TRBJ2-1 genes, gives the full variable domain GAGVSQSPSNKVTEKGKDVELRCDPISGHTALYWYRQSLGQGLEFLIYFQGNSAPDKSGLPSDRFSAERTGGSVSTLTIQRTQQEDSAVYLCASSRFRGNNEQFFGPGTRLTVL.